The source of this TCR beta chain is a study of identical twins. Study-level points and caveats: Cross-sectional statistics underpinned the conclusions; the same donors were not followed. Cord blood beta clonotypes that were abundant carried fewer insertions, and memory repertoires showed no such trend. Models underpredicted monozygotic twin sharing of out-of-frame TCR alpha.

This clonotype was seen a few times. Its antigen is unknown. cDNA molecules carried unique molecular identifiers, and template switching added a universal primer site. TCRdb ran MiXCR on the 5' RACE reads and lists one entry per CDR3 protein. The repertoire holds about 500,000 distinct CDR3 sequences, with roughly an eighth as singletons. The sample also formed part of further work on yellow fever vaccine responses in identical twins.

Sequences were obtained from CD4+ T cells sorted from blood. The sequence came from a woman aged 18 to 35 in good health.

The CDR3 here is CASSSVRRQYEQFF. CDR3 DNA sequence: TGTGCCAGCAGCTCAGTGCGGCGTCAGTATGAGCAGTTCTTC. The V call is TRBV7-9, the J call TRBJ2-1, with no clear D. V lost 4 bases and J 8 bases, leaving 15 bases between the germline ends. CDR1 and CDR2 from the germline V gene are SEHNR and FQNEAQ (reference sequence). The CDR3 is 14 amino acids.